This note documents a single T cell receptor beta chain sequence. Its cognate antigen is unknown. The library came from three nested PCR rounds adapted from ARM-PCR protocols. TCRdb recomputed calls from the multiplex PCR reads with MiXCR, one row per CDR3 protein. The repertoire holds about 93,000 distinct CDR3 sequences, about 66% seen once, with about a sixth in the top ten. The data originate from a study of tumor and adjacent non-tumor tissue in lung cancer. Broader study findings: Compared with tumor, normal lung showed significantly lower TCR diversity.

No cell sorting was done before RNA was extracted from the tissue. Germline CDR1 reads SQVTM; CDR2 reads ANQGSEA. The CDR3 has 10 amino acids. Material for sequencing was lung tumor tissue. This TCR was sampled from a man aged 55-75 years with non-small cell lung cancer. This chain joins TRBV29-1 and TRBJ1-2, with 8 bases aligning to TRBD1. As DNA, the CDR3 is TGCAGTGTAGACAGGGGTGCCTACACCTTC. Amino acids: CSVDRGAYTF.